The subject of this entry is one T cell receptor beta chain. The antigen is not known. The data stem from a study of PD-1 blockade in classical Hodgkin lymphoma. Overall study: With a 2-week interval, patients received intravenous nivolumab at 3 mg/kg.

Brentuximab vedotin exposure varied, and every patient relapsed after autologous stem cell transplantation. Germline CDR1 WNHNN, CDR2 SYGVQD (reference sequence). The CDR3 is made up of 12 amino acids. Sequencing was performed with immunoSEQ multiplex PCR; in TCRdb, only in-frame clones are kept and a portion is missing. The sample contains more than 40,000 clones, roughly 72% of which appear only once. Regarding the study as a whole: Only CD4+ TCR diversity, not CD8+, had risen significantly by C4D1. Healthy donors reportedly exceeded newly diagnosed patients in baseline TCR diversity.

This clonotype originated in a human donor with classical Hodgkin lymphoma. The material sequenced was peripheral blood mononuclear cells (PBMCs), taken before the second cycle of nivolumab. This chain links TRBV10-1 with TRBJ2-5, with 13 nucleotides matching TRBD2. DNA for the CDR3: TGCGGGGGACTAGCGGGGAAAGAGACCCAGTACTTC. Its protein product is CGGLAGKETQYF.